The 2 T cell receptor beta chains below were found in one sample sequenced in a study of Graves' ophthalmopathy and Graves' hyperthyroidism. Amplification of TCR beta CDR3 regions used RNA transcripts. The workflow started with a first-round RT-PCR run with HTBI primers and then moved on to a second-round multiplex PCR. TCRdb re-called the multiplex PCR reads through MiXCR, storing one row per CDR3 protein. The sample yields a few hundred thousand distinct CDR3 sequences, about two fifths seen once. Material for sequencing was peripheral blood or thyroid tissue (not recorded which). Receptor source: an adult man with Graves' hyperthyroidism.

The CDR3 sequence: CSVVRGGEETQYF. The CDR3 region has the DNA TGCAGCGTTGTGCGCGGAGGAGAAGAGACCCAGTACTTC. The V and J genes are TRBV29-1 and TRBJ2-5, with a possible D match to TRBD2 (5 bases). The length of the CDR3 is 13 residues. The V gene lost 4 bases and the J gene lost 3 bases, with 12 bases spanning the gap. Germline assignment: CDR1 SQVTM and CDR2 ANQGSEA.

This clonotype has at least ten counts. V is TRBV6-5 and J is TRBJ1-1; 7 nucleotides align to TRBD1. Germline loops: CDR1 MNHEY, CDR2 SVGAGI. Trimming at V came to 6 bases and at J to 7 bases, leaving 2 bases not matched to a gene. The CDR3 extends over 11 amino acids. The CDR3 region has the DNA TGTGCCAGCAGACAGGGGATTGAAGCTTTCTTT. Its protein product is CASRQGIEAFF.